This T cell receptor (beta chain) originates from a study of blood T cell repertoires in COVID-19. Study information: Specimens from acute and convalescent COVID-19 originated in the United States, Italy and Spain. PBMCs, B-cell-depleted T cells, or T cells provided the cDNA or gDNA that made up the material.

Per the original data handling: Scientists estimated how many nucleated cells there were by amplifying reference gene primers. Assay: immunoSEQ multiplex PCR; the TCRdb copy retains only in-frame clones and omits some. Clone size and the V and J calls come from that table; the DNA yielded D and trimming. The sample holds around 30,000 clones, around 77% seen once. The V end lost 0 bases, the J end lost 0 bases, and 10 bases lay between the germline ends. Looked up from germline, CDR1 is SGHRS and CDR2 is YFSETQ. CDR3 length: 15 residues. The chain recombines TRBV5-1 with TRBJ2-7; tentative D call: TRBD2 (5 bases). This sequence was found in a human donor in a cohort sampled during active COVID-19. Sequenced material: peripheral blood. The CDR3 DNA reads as TGCGCCAGCAGCTTGGAATCGGGGAGCTCCTACGAGCAGTACTTC. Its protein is CASSLESGSSYEQYF. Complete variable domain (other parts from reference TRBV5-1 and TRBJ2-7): KAGVTQTPRYLIKTRGQQVTLSCSPISGHRSVSWYQQTPGQGLQFLFEYFSETQRNKGNFPGRFSGRQFSNSRSEMNVSTLELGDSALYLCASSLESGSSYEQYFGPGTRLTVT.